This T cell receptor beta chain originates from a study of CD8 T cells in ankylosing spondylitis. The study's findings and limits: One TCR beta motif, made up of seven to nine highly homologous variants, appeared characteristic of ankylosing spondylitis blood.

This clonotype occurred many times. The antigen remains undetermined. TCRdb processed the 5' RACE reads anew with MiXCR; each CDR3 protein has one entry. The table lists about 190,000 distinct CDR3 sequences, over 10% of them singletons, with 9.5% to 12% in the top ten. V was clipped by 5 bases and J by 3 bases; unmatched bases: 2. The CDR3 loop spans 13 amino acids. Per germline, CDR1 DFQATT and CDR2 SNEGSKA (reference sequence). This TCR derives from a female donor with ankylosing spondylitis or in good health (not recorded which). Sequenced: blood, either unsorted or a sorted T cell fraction (not recorded which). The rearrangement joins TRBV20-1 to TRBJ2-5; TRBD1 matches 11 bases. CDR3 in amino acids: CSAGQGAEETQYF. CDR3 sequence (DNA): TGCAGTGCTGGACAGGGGGCCGAAGAGACCCAGTACTTC.